This passage covers 3 T cell receptor beta chains from one sample sequenced in a study of cytomegalovirus exposure and HLA in healthy donors. The repertoire was sequenced with immunoSEQ multiplex PCR; TCRdb's copy has only in-frame clones and lacks some. The table includes about 220,000 clones, 90% to 95% detected once. The sequenced sample consisted of PBMCs. These receptors all stem from a woman between 18 and 30 years old in good health and CMV-seronegative.

The chain links TRBV19 to TRBJ2-1, with 9 bases fitting TRBD2. Unmatched junction bases numbered 8, after V lost 5 bases and J lost 3 bases. This CDR3 comprises 16 residues. Looked up from germline, CDR1 is LNHDA and CDR2 is SQIVND (reference sequence). As DNA, the CDR3 is TGTGCCAGTAGTCAAGGAGCGGGAGGTAACTACAATGAGCAGTTCTTC. Translation: CASSQGAGGNYNEQFF.

The chain has TRBV28 and TRBJ2-1, with a tentative D call TRBD2 (6 bases). Trimming stripped 8 bases from V and 8 bases from J, with 10 bases between. CDR3 length: 11 residues. Per the germline V gene, CDR1 is MDHEN and CDR2 is SYDVKM. DNA for the CDR3: TGTGCCAGCGCCTGGGGGGATGAGCAGTTCTTC. Translating gives CASAWGDEQFF.

Concerning this clone itself: At one boundary the junction diverges from the germline segment, which might be a read error. The same CDR3 is also encoded by other DNA sequences in this sample. The chain has TRBV9 and TRBJ2-2; 10 nucleotides line up with TRBD1. CDR3 length: 18 amino acids. Germline CDR1 is SGDLS and CDR2 is YYNGEE. The CDR3 DNA reads TGTGCCAGCAGCGTAGTAGGGACAGGGGAAGTGAACACTGGGGAGCTGTTTTTT. It is translated as CASSVVGTGEVNTGELFF.